Listed below are T cell receptor beta chains from one sample, sequenced in a study of cytomegalovirus exposure and HLA in healthy donors. Method: immunoSEQ multiplex PCR; TCRdb's copy keeps in-frame clones and lacks some. The sample has under 120,000 clones, roughly 71% seen once; the top ten hold 11%. The specimen was PBMCs. The receptors here all came from a man aged 35-49 years in good health and CMV-seropositive. Both conserved end residues are part of each CDR3. A D gene is named only where the DNA matches it firmly. The size entry is marked missing in some rows and otherwise reads once, few, many or a size class.

j_gene	abundance	v_gene	d_gene	CDR3nt	CDR3aa
TRBJ2-3	.	TRBV6-5	TRBD2	TGTGCCAGCAGTTACCGGACTAGCGGGATCGATACGCAGTATTTT	CASSYRTSGIDTQYF
TRBJ2-3	.	TRBV7-2	TRBD1	TGTGCCAGCAGCTGGGGACAGGGGACGCAGTATTTT	CASSWGQGTQYF
TRBJ2-3	.	TRBV5-1	.	TGCGCCAGCAGCTTACAGCCCACAGATACGCAGTATTTT	CASSLQPTDTQYF
TRBJ2-1	.	TRBV6-1	TRBD2	TGTGCCAGCAGTGAGGTAGCGGGAGGCAATGAGCAGTTCTTC	CASSEVAGGNEQFF
TRBJ1-2	.	TRBV5-4	.	TGTGCCAGCAGCCTAGGCAGGGGAATCGTCCATGGCTACACCTTC	CASSLGRGIVHGYTF
TRBJ2-3	.	TRBV6-4	TRBD2	TGTGCCAGCAGTCTTCTAGCGGGCCGAACAGATACGCAGTATTTT	CASSLLAGRTDTQYF
TRBJ2-5	few	TRBV10-2	.	TGCGCCAGCAGTGAGATAAGTGGGGGCCAAGAGACCCGGTACTTC	CASSEISGGQETRYF
TRBJ2-7	.	TRBV7-9	TRBD2	TGTGCCAGCAGCCCACGACTAGCGGGGACCTACGAGCAGTACTTC	CASSPRLAGTYEQYF
TRBJ2-5	.	TRBV2	.	TGTGCCAGCAGAAAGAGTTCTAACCAAGAGACCCAGTACTTC	CASRKSSNQETQYF
TRBJ2-1	.	TRBV27	TRBD1	TGTGCCAGCAGCCCTACAGGGGGCGCTTACAATGAGCAGTTCTTC	CASSPTGGAYNEQFF
TRBJ2-1	.	TRBV5-1	TRBD2	TGCGCCAGCAGCATCACTAGCGATAGTGAGCAGTTCTTC	CASSITSDSEQFF
TRBJ2-4	.	TRBV9	TRBD1	TGTGCCAGCAGCGAGGGACAGGGCGACATTCAGTACTTC	CASSEGQGDIQYF
TRBJ1-5	.	TRBV28	.	TGTGCCAGCAGCAGGGTCAATCAGCCCCAGCATTTT	CASSRVNQPQHF
TRBJ2-2	.	TRBV30	.	TGTGCCTGGAGTTCCAGGGGATTAGCCGGGGAGCTGTTTTTT	CAWSSRGLAGELFF
TRBJ2-3	once	TRBV27	TRBD2	TGTGCCAGCAGTCCGACTAGCGGGAGGGCGCAGTATTTT	CASSPTSGRAQYF
TRBJ1-3	once	TRBV4-2	.	TGTGCCAGCAGCCAGTCGAGATTTAAGGGGCCTTTATCTCGCTCTGGAAACACCATATATTTT	CASSQSRFKGPLSRSGNTIYF
TRBJ1-2	.	TRBV5-1	TRBD1	TGCGCCAGCAGCTTGGCCGACAGGGGGCAGGACTATGGCTACACCTTC	CASSLADRGQDYGYTF
TRBJ2-2	.	TRBV30	.	TGTGCCTGGACCCGGGGTTGGTCAACCGGGGAGCTGTTTTTT	CAWTRGWSTGELFF
TRBJ1-5	few	TRBV2	TRBD1	TGTGCCAGCGGGGGACAGGAAGGTCAGCCCCAGCATTTT	CASGGQEGQPQHF
TRBJ2-3	.	TRBV27	TRBD2	TGTGCCAGCAGTTTAGACGGGAGGGCCCCAGATACGCAGTATTTT	CASSLDGRAPDTQYF
TRBJ2-1	once	TRBV5-1	.	TGCGCCAGCAGCTTGAGTCTAGCTGATGAGCAGTTCTTC	CASSLSLADEQFF
TRBJ1-1	.	TRBV5-4	.	TGTGCCAGCAGCCAAGCTTCTCTCACTGAAGCTTTCTTT	CASSQASLTEAFF
TRBJ1-5	.	TRBV2	TRBD1	TGTGCCAGCAGCCGAGACAGGGGGAGCAATCAGCCCCAGCATTTT	CASSRDRGSNQPQHF
TRBJ2-7	.	TRBV2	.	.	CASRLRQDLSWEQYF
TRBJ1-5	.	TRBV7-2	.	TGTGCCAGCAGCCTTTCAGGCAATCAGCCCCAGCATTTT	CASSLSGNQPQHF
TRBJ1-3	.	TRBV11-2	.	TGTGCCAGCAGCTCCGCCAGGTTGGGCCTCTCTGGAAACACCATATATTTT	CASSSARLGLSGNTIYF
TRBJ2-7	.	TRBV4-2	.	TGTGCCAGCAGCCAAGAGGAAGGGGGAAGCTCCTACGAGCAGTACTTC	CASSQEEGGSSYEQYF
TRBJ2-5	.	TRBV5-4	TRBD2	TGTGCCAGCAGCTTGGGGGGCTTAGCGGGAGGCACCCAAGAGACCCAGTACTTC	CASSLGGLAGGTQETQYF
TRBJ2-5	.	TRBV19	.	TGTGCCAGTAGTCCCGGGACTCAAGAGACCCAGTACTTC	CASSPGTQETQYF
TRBJ1-4	few	TRBV10-3	TRBD1	TGTGCCATCAGTGGAGGGACAGGGGGCGTAAATGATGAAAAACTGTTTTTT	CAISGGTGGVNDEKLFF
TRBJ2-7	.	TRBV29-1	TRBD2	TGCAGCGTTGAAGAGAAGGGGCGGGGGGCCTCCTACGAGCAGTACTTC	CSVEEKGRGASYEQYF
TRBJ1-3	once	TRBV10-3	.	TGTGCCATCAGTGAGTCGGCGGGGGCTGGAAACACCATATATTTT	CAISESAGAGNTIYF
TRBJ2-1	few	TRBV27	.	TGTGCCAGCAGCCGCCGAGGAGGGCTAGAGCAGTTCTTC	CASSRRGGLEQFF
TRBJ2-1	medium-sized	TRBV29-1	TRBD2	TGCAGCGTGCGGGAGCTCGGCTACAATGAGCAGTTCTTC	CSVRELGYNEQFF
TRBJ1-2	.	TRBV2	.	TGTGCCAGCAGTGAGAGAGAGGACAGTCCCCCCGGGGGCTACACCTTC	CASSEREDSPPGGYTF
TRBJ2-3	.	TRBV29-1	.	TGCAGCGTCTACCTACCGCAGGGTACGCAGTATTTT	CSVYLPQGTQYF
TRBJ1-5	.	TRBV30	.	TGTGCCTGGAGCCATGCGTTATACCAGCCCCAGCATTTT	CAWSHALYQPQHF
TRBJ2-3	.	TRBV10-3	.	TGTGCCATCAGCGGCGGGTTAACAGATACGCAGTATTTT	CAISGGLTDTQYF
TRBJ1-1	.	TRBV27	.	TGTGCCAGCAGTTTTGGTGCTACAGGCACTGAAGCTTTCTTT	CASSFGATGTEAFF
TRBJ2-1	.	TRBV29-1	.	TGCAGCGTTTCCTCTAGCAATGAGCAGTTCTTC	CSVSSSNEQFF
TRBJ2-7	.	TRBV5-4	TRBD2	TGTGCCAGCAGTTATGCTAGCGGGAGCTACGAGCAGTACTTC	CASSYASGSYEQYF
TRBJ2-1	.	TRBV5-6	TRBD1	TGTGCCAGCAGCCCTCCCGGGACAGGGGGAAATGAGCAGTTCTTC	CASSPPGTGGNEQFF
TRBJ2-2	few	TRBV7-8	TRBD2	TGTGCCAGCAGCACCGTAGCGGGAGGGGCCGGGGAGCTGTTTTTT	CASSTVAGGAGELFF
TRBJ2-5	.	TRBV6-5	.	TGTGCCAGCAGTTACCGGGAACAAGGGACCCAGTACTTC	CASSYREQGTQYF
TRBJ2-1	.	TRBV4-2	.	TGTGCCAGCAGCCAAGTCCTCACGAGATCGTCCTACAATGAGCAGTTCTTC	CASSQVLTRSSYNEQFF
TRBJ2-7	few	TRBV19	TRBD2	TGTGCCACGGGGGCGGGAGGGCCGGGGTACGAGCAGTACTTC	CATGAGGPGYEQYF
TRBJ2-7	.	TRBV11-2	.	TGTGCCAGCAGCTCTCCGGGGACTGGGGTCGATTCCTACGAGCAGTACTTC	CASSSPGTGVDSYEQYF
TRBJ1-2	.	TRBV6-1	.	TGTGCCAGCAGCGGCAGCGCGTATGGCTACACCTTC	CASSGSAYGYTF
TRBJ1-1	.	TRBV7-3	.	TGTGCCAGCCTTTCGGGCCCGGGGACTGAAGCTTTCTTT	CASLSGPGTEAFF
TRBJ2-5	.	TRBV6-6	TRBD1	TGTGCCAGCAGCGGACAGGGAACTTACCAAGAGACCCAGTACTTC	CASSGQGTYQETQYF
TRBJ2-1	.	TRBV7-9	TRBD2	TGTGCCAGCCGACCCTCCGGAGCGGGAGGCCACAATGAGCAGTTCTTC	CASRPSGAGGHNEQFF
TRBJ2-1	.	TRBV9	.	TGTGCCAGCAGCGTAGGGTCAGGTTCCTACAATGAGCAGTTCTTC	CASSVGSGSYNEQFF
TRBJ2-7	.	TRBV27	TRBD1	TGTGCCAGCAGTTTTATATACGGGACAGGTGCCTACGAGCAGTACTTC	CASSFIYGTGAYEQYF
TRBJ2-5	.	TRBV9	.	TGTGCCAGCAGCGTAGGGGGGGTGGGGGGCCAAGAGACCCAGTACTTC	CASSVGGVGGQETQYF
TRBJ2-1	.	TRBV5-6	TRBD2	TGTGCCAGCAGCTTGAATCCCCTCGGGAGGCACGGTGAGCAGTTCTTC	CASSLNPLGRHGEQFF
TRBJ2-1	.	TRBV19	TRBD2	TGTGCCAGTAGTATAGGTCGATGGCGGGAGGGCCCGGCTGAAAATGAGCAGTTCTTC	CASSIGRWREGPAENEQFF
TRBJ2-5	.	TRBV5-1	TRBD2	TGCGCCAGCAGCTTACTAGCGGTCCAAGAGACCCAGTACTTC	CASSLLAVQETQYF
TRBJ2-3	.	TRBV28	TRBD2	TGTGCCAGCAGTTTACTAGCGGGAGGGCAGTCAGATACGCAGTATTTT	CASSLLAGGQSDTQYF
TRBJ2-3	.	TRBV2	TRBD2	TGTGCCAGCATAGGGACTAGCGGGAGGGGTACGCAGTATTTT	CASIGTSGRGTQYF